This is a list of T cell receptor beta chains from one sample in a study of cytomegalovirus exposure and HLA in healthy donors. The protocol was immunoSEQ multiplex PCR, while the TCRdb copy is restricted to in-frame clones and leaves out a portion. Found here are about 150,000 clones, around 80% of them singletons; the top ten hold approximately 1.3%. Sequencing used PBMCs. The source of these receptors is a man between 18 and 29 years old in good health and CMV-seronegative. Both conserved end residues are part of each CDR3. Each record gives: V gene, J gene, clone size, D gene, CDR3 protein, CDR3 DNA. D genes are given only for firm matches. Size is omitted from some rows. Given values are once, few, many or a class for expanded clones.

v_call: TRBV18
j_call: TRBJ2-3
clone_size: NA
d_call: TRBD2
cdr3_aa: CASSQGTSGSMGDTQYF
cdr3_nt: TGTGCCAGCTCACAGGGGACTAGCGGGAGCATGGGAGATACGCAGTATTTT

v_call: TRBV18
j_call: TRBJ2-6
clone_size: NA
d_call: NA
cdr3_aa: CASSPTQEGANVLTF
cdr3_nt: TGTGCCAGCTCACCGACGCAGGAAGGGGCCAACGTCCTGACTTTC

v_call: TRBV9
j_call: TRBJ2-1
clone_size: NA
d_call: NA
cdr3_aa: CASSALARSSYNEQFF
cdr3_nt: TGTGCCAGCAGCGCCCTAGCCCGAAGCTCCTACAATGAGCAGTTCTTC

v_call: TRBV2
j_call: TRBJ2-7
clone_size: many
d_call: NA
cdr3_aa: CASSDWKTGLSYEQYF
cdr3_nt: TGTGCCAGCTCTGATTGGAAGACAGGCCTCTCCTACGAGCAGTACTTC

v_call: TRBV5-1
j_call: TRBJ1-2
clone_size: NA
d_call: TRBD1
cdr3_aa: CASTRGQDSNYGYTF
cdr3_nt: TGCGCCAGCACCCGGGGACAGGACTCTAACTATGGCTACACCTTC

v_call: TRBV7-6
j_call: TRBJ2-2
clone_size: NA
d_call: TRBD2
cdr3_aa: CASSLPTGSGRANTGELFF
cdr3_nt: TGTGCCAGCAGCTTACCCACCGGTAGCGGGAGGGCGAACACCGGGGAGCTGTTTTTT

v_call: TRBV11-2
j_call: TRBJ1-1
clone_size: NA
d_call: TRBD1
cdr3_aa: CASRKQGDTEAFF
cdr3_nt: TGTGCCAGCAGGAAACAGGGGGACACTGAAGCTTTCTTT

v_call: TRBV7-2
j_call: TRBJ2-2
clone_size: NA
d_call: TRBD2
cdr3_aa: CASSWGWTSGRELFF
cdr3_nt: TGTGCCAGCAGCTGGGGTTGGACTAGTGGCCGGGAGCTGTTTTTT

v_call: TRBV19
j_call: TRBJ2-7
clone_size: NA
d_call: TRBD1
cdr3_aa: CASSIPRQGSLPNEQYF
cdr3_nt: TGTGCCAGTAGTATCCCTCGACAGGGTTCTCTTCCCAACGAGCAGTACTTC

v_call: TRBV4-3
j_call: TRBJ2-1
clone_size: few
d_call: TRBD2
cdr3_aa: CASSQDGTSGYNEQFF
cdr3_nt: TGCGCCAGCAGCCAAGATGGGACTAGCGGTTACAATGAGCAGTTCTTC

v_call: TRBV18
j_call: TRBJ1-4
clone_size: NA
d_call: NA
cdr3_aa: CASSPMTELTNEKLFF
cdr3_nt: TGTGCCAGCTCACCAATGACGGAGTTAACTAATGAAAAACTGTTTTTT

v_call: TRBV7-8
j_call: TRBJ2-7
clone_size: few
d_call: TRBD2
cdr3_aa: CASSSRTSLGYEQYF
cdr3_nt: TGTGCCAGCAGCTCCCGGACTAGCTTGGGGTACGAGCAGTACTTC

v_call: TRBV7-9
j_call: TRBJ2-1
clone_size: few
d_call: NA
cdr3_aa: CASPAGEQFF
cdr3_nt: TGTGCCAGCCCGGCGGGTGAGCAGTTCTTC

v_call: TRBV4-3
j_call: TRBJ2-2
clone_size: NA
d_call: TRBD1
cdr3_aa: CASSQTGVAGELFF
cdr3_nt: TGCGCCAGCAGCCAGACAGGGGTGGCCGGGGAGCTGTTTTTT

v_call: TRBV14
j_call: TRBJ2-7
clone_size: NA
d_call: TRBD2
cdr3_aa: CASSLQTSGTEQYF
cdr3_nt: TGTGCCAGCAGCCTCCAGACTAGCGGGACAGAGCAGTACTTC